Listed below are T cell receptor beta chains from one sample, sequenced in a study of regulatory T cells in long-lasting Graves disease. TCRdb re-analysed the multiplex PCR reads in MiXCR, keeping a single row per CDR3 protein. The sample shows 420,000 or so distinct CDR3 sequences, about 20% of them seen only once. This specimen consisted of peripheral blood mononuclear cells (PBMCs), obtained when the disease was refractory, from a patient treated with antithyroid drugs. The receptors were sampled from a female donor with Graves disease. Both conserved end residues are part of each CDR3.

j_call | v_call | cdr3_aa
TRBJ2-6 | TRBV20-1 | CSAGRAGANVLTF
TRBJ2-2 | TRBV19 | CASRQPNTGELFF
TRBJ2-1 | TRBV20-1 | CSASGTGPYNEQFF
TRBJ2-2 | TRBV7-9 | CAILLVSRRANTGELFF
TRBJ1-5 | TRBV7-2 | CASSPQGQGFGQPQHF
TRBJ2-5 | TRBV20-1 | CSASRQGGETQYF
TRBJ2-2 | TRBV29-1 | CSVEVMGLGRTGELFF
TRBJ2-1 | TRBV20-1 | CSASSMMGQFF
TRBJ1-1 | TRBV18 | CASSGDKNTEAFF
TRBJ2-3 | TRBV5-5 | CASSLNEGSSGFSTDTQYF
TRBJ2-3 | TRBV6-1 | CASRLPSSRDREADTQYF
TRBJ1-2 | TRBV30 | CAWSVAGDYGYTF
TRBJ1-5 | TRBV28 | CASSRDRVYSNQPQHF
TRBJ1-2 | TRBV19 | CASSIAGGYGYTF
TRBJ1-3 | TRBV15 | CATSRIGQGEGNTIYF
TRBJ2-3 | TRBV7-2 | CASSQDGGFTDTQYF
TRBJ1-1 | TRBV5-1 | CASENGANTEAFF
TRBJ2-7 | TRBV10-2 | CASTGDRATYEQYF
TRBJ1-5 | TRBV10-3 | CAIMDRGRQPQHF
TRBJ2-2 | TRBV6-5 | CASSYVASGELFF
TRBJ2-7 | TRBV20-1 | CSAIKRTSGTEQYF
TRBJ2-7 | TRBV6-1 | CASSEAGGTYEQYF
TRBJ2-1 | TRBV5-1 | CASTRGGEGLSYNEQFF
TRBJ1-1 | TRBV2 | CASKLTGAVFAFF
TRBJ1-2 | TRBV7-8 | CASSSEPTETNYGYTF
TRBJ1-5 | TRBV4-2 | CASSQYREWPQHF
TRBJ2-7 | TRBV7-8 | CASSLQASGTLSYEQYF
TRBJ1-3 | TRBV5-1 | CASSLGQGKSGNTIYF